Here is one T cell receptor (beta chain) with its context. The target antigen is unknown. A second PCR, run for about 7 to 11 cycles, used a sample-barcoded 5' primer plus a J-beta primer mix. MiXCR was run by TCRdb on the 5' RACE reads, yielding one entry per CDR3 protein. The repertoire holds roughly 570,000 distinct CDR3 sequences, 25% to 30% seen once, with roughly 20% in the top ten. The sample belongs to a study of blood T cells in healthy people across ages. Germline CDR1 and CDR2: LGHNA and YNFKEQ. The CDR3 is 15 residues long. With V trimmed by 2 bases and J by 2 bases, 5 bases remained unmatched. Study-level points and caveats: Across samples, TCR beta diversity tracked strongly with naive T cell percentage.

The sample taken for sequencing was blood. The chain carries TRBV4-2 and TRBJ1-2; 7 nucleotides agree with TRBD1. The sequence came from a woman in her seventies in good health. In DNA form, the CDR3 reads TGTGCCAGCAGCCAAAGACAGGGAGAGAACTATGGCTACACCTTC. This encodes CASSQRQGENYGYTF.